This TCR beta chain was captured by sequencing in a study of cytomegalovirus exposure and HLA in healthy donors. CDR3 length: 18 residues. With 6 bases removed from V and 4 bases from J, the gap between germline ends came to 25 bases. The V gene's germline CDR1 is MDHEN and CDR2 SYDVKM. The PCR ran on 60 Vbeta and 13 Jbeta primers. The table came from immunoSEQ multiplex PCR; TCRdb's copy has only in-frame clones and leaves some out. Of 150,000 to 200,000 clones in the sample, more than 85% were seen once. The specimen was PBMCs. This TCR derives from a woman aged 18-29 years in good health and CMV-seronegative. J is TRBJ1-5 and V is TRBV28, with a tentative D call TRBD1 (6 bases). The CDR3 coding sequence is TGTGCCAGCAGCCGCCCATGGGGGCCGGTGAGGAGGAATCAGCCCCAGCATTTT. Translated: CASSRPWGPVRRNQPQHF.